Given below is one T cell receptor beta chain in context. The target antigen is unknown. Trimming shortened V by 0 bases and J by 2 bases, and 13 bases separated the two germline ends. CDR1 and CDR2 (germline): SGDLS, YYNGEE. The CDR3 length is 16 residues. MiXCR was run by TCRdb on the reads, yielding one entry per CDR3 protein. The sample consists of about 450,000 distinct CDR3 sequences, approximately 31% of them appearing once. The entry originates in a study of T cell repertoires in cytomegalovirus infection. Study-wide points: Public TCR beta family frequency separated CMV-and-HLA carriers, including in an independent cohort.

The TCR comes from a human donor in good health (CMV status not recorded). Some clones in this sample may be carry-over from other donors' samples. The chain joins TRBV9 to TRBJ2-3, with D unresolved. Sequencing input: PBMCs. The CDR3 DNA is TGTGCCAGCAGCGTAGATGTTAGCAGGAACACAGATACGCAGTATTTT. This encodes CASSVDVSRNTDTQYF.